The clone carrying this TCR beta chain has a count of ten or more. What it recognizes is unknown. The library targeted TCRbeta and was prepared with unique molecular identifiers. TCRdb called the PCR reads again in MiXCR, with one record for every CDR3 protein. The sample lists roughly 280,000 distinct CDR3 sequences, 11% occurring once. V gave up 8 bases and J gave up 3 bases, with 17 bases separating them. CDR1 is SGHRS, CDR2 YFSETQ, per germline. The CDR3 extends over 14 amino acids. The sample belongs to a study of T-cell reconstitution after alpha-beta-depleted transplantation in children. General study results and limits: Where some patients showed high TCRbeta diversity at day 60, it came from recipient T cells and thymic progenitors that had survived. After transplant, at about two months, alpha-beta T cells were reportedly derived from several hundred expanded graft clones. From newly produced T cells came most of the T-cell counts and diversity one year after transplant.

The chain employs TRBV5-1 and TRBJ1-1; D is unclear. Here the sequenced sample was peripheral blood, taken 180 days after TCRalphabeta/CD19-depleted stem cell transplant. This receptor was identified in a male patient aged 2-15 years who had a stem cell transplant for chronic granulomatous disease, so the T cells may come from the graft donor. This CDR3 reads CASREGTPDTEAFF. For the CDR3, the DNA is TGCGCCAGTAGAGAGGGTACCCCGGACACTGAAGCTTTCTTT.